The source of this T cell receptor (beta chain) is a study of T-cell memory formation after mild COVID-19. MiXCR, applied by TCRdb to the 5' RACE reads, yields one record per CDR3 protein. The sample includes fewer than 500,000 distinct CDR3 sequences, around a quarter of them seen just once. Study-level findings and limits: Clones that shrank (day 15 to 85) were balanced CD4/CD8, whereas later expanders leaned CD4+. Pre-infection memory held some responding clones, suggesting pre-existing cross-reactive T cells responded. Of the contracting clones, CD4+ ones lay mainly in CM and EM, and CD8+ ones in EMRA.

About this clonotype: What it binds is not known.

CDR1 is MNHEY and CDR2 is SVGAGI in the germline V gene. The CDR3 sequence is 13 residues long. V was trimmed by 2 bases and J by 7 bases, leaving 10 bases between them. This TCR derives from an adult woman who had mild COVID-19 (a few samples of this study predate the infection). Cell type and time point are not known. The specimen sequenced was PBMCs or a T cell subset sorted from them (not recorded which). The rearrangement uses TRBV6-5 and TRBJ2-3, with a possible D match to TRBD2 (5 bases). The CDR3 nucleotides read TGTGCCAGCAGTTACCCGAGAGGGAATACGCAGTATTTT. Translating it yields CASSYPRGNTQYF.